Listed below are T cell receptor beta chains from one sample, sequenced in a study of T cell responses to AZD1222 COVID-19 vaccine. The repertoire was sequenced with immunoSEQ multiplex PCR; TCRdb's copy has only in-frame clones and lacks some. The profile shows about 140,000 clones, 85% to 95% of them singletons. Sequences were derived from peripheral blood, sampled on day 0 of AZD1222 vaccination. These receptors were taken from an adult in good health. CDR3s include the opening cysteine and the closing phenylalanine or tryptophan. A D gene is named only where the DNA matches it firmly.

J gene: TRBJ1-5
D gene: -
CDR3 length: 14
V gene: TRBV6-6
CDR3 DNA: TGTGCCACCCTGATGAGGGAAGGGGATCAGCCCCAGCATTTT
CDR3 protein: CATLMREGDQPQHF

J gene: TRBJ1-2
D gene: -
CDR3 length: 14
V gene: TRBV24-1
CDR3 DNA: TGTGCCACCAGTGATTCGGGAGGCGCGGATGGCTACACCTTC
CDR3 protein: CATSDSGGADGYTF

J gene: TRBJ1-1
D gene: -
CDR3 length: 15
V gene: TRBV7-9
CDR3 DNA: TGTGCCAGCAGCTTAGGGGGGGCTCGGAACACTGAAGCTTTCTTT
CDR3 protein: CASSLGGARNTEAFF

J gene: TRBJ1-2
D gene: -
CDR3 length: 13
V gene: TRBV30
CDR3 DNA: TGTGCCTGGAGTCAGGACCTTAACTATGGCTACACCTTC
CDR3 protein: CAWSQDLNYGYTF

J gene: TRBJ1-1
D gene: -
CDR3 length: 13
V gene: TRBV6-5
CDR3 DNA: TGTGCCAGCAGTCCCCAGGGTAACACTGAAGCTTTCTTT
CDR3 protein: CASSPQGNTEAFF

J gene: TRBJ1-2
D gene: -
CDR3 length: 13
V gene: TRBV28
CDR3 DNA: TGTGCCAGCAGTTTTTCCAGGCTCTATGGCTACACCTTC
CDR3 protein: CASSFSRLYGYTF

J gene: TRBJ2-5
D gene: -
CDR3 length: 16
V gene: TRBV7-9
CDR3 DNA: TGTGCCAGCAGCTTAGGAAGCACCAGAACCCAAGAGACCCAGTACTTC
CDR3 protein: CASSLGSTRTQETQYF

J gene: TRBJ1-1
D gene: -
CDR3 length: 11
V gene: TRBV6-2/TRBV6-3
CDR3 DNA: TGTGCCAGCAGTCCCGGGACTCGGGCTTTCTTT
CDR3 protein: CASSPGTRAFF

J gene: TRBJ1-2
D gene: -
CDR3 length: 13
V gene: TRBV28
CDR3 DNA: TGTGCCAGCAGTTCCCCCCGGAGTTTCGGCTACACCTTC
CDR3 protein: CASSSPRSFGYTF

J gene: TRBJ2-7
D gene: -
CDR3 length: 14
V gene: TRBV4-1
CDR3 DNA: TGCGCCAGCAGCCAAGTAGGATCTCTCTACGAGCAGTACTTC
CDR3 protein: CASSQVGSLYEQYF

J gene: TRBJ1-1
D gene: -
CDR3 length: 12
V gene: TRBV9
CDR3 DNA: TGTGCCAGCAGCGGGGCTAGTGAGGGCGCTTTCTTT
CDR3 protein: CASSGASEGAFF

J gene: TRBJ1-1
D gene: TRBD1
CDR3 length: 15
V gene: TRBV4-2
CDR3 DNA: TGTGCCAGCAGCCAAGTCGAGGGGGCAGGGACTGAAGCTTTCTTT
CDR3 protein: CASSQVEGAGTEAFF

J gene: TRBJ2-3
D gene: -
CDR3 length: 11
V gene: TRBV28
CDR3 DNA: TGTGCCAGCACTTGGGAAGCTACGCAGTATTTT
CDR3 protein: CASTWEATQYF

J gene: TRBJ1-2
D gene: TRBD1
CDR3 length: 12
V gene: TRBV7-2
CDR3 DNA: TGTGCCGAGGGACAGGGGATTTATGGCTACACCTTC
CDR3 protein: CAEGQGIYGYTF

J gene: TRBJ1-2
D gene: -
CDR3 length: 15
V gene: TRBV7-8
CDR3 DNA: TGTGCCAGCAGCTTAGCCAGGGACTCGAACTATGGCTACACCTTC
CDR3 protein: CASSLARDSNYGYTF

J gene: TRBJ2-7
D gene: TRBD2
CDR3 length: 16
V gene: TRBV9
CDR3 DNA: TGTGCCAGCAGCGTGGGACCAAGCGGGGGGACCTACGAGCAGTACTTC
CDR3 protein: CASSVGPSGGTYEQYF